The T cell receptor (beta chain) under discussion was sequenced for a study of OX40 agonist ivuxolimab in advanced cancers. Study as a whole: Three patients responded partially, comprising one with hepatocellular carcinoma and two with cutaneous melanoma.

The data were produced by immunoSEQ multiplex PCR, yet TCRdb's version contains in-frame clones alone and is incomplete. The sample has some 60,000 clones; about 90% are singletons. As to this clone: The antigen is undetermined.

The CDR3 has 14 amino acids. V was shortened by 5 bases and J by 3 bases, with 12 bases between the two germline ends. Germline V gene lookup returns CDR1 MNHNY and CDR2 SVGAGI (reference sequence). Findings and limits, study-wide: The specificity for antigen of the expanded peripheral T cells was not determined. On average, a greater number of expanded clones characterised CD8+ T cells relative to CD4+. Normalized T-cell clonal expansion was also low in some nonresponders.

The rearrangement links TRBV6-6 to TRBJ2-3; D perhaps matches TRBD1 (6 bases). This clonotype was sampled from an adult with an advanced solid tumor such as melanoma, head and neck, liver or kidney cancer. The sample consisted of CD4+ or CD8+ T cells sorted from blood, taken in a trial of the OX40 agonist ivuxolimab. The CDR3 protein is CASSQDSPTDTQYF. The CDR3 DNA reads TGTGCCAGCAGTCAGGACAGCCCAACAGATACGCAGTATTTT.